This record covers a single TCR beta chain. Semi-nested PCR with Nested Universal Primer A followed constant-region reverse priming of full-length variable regions. TCRdb itself ran the 5' RACE reads through MiXCR, one entry per CDR3 protein. This sample has 50,000 to 75,000 distinct CDR3 sequences, with roughly 22% found just once. CDR3 length equals 16 residues. With V trimmed by 0 bases and J by 2 bases, 4 bases remained unmatched. Germline CDR1 is ENHRY and CDR2 is SYGVKD. The TCR sequence derives from a female donor with breast cancer. V and J are TRBV10-3 and TRBJ2-1; TRBD2 matches at 7 bases. Sequencing used memory CD4+ T cells sorted from a lymph node. Subset noted: memory CD4+ T cells, CD4+CD45RO+CD25-. The CDR3 loop reads CAISESTGGTYNEQFF. The CDR3 coding sequence is TGTGCCATCAGTGAGTCGACGGGAGGAACCTACAATGAGCAGTTCTTC.